The present entry profiles one T cell receptor (beta chain) with its context. Per the original data handling: Reference gene primer amplification gave estimated nucleated cell counts. Only in-frame clones appear in the TCRdb table, and some are missing; sequencing was by immunoSEQ multiplex PCR. D and trimming were read from the DNA, whereas the V and J calls and clone size are those reported in that table. The sample includes about 330,000 clones, 87% of them seen just once. This sample is part of a study of blood T cell repertoires in COVID-19. Study context: PBMCs, B-cell-depleted T cells, or T cells provided the cDNA or gDNA that made up the material.

CDR3 length equals 15 residues. V gave up 4 bases and J gave up 6 bases; unmatched junction bases: 7. CDR1 and CDR2 from the germline V gene are SNHLY and FYNNEI. Residents of about two dozen US areas, aged about 18 to 89 years, made up the participants. The clonotype was recovered from a woman in her twenties or thirties who had recovered from COVID-19. The rearrangement uses TRBV2 and TRBJ1-5; TRBD1 matches at 9 bases. Sequencing input: PBMCs or T cells enriched from blood (not recorded which). Here the CDR3 DNA reads TGTGCCAGCAGTGGCGACAGGGGGAGTGGTCAGCCCCAGCATTTT. This encodes CASSGDRGSGQPQHF.